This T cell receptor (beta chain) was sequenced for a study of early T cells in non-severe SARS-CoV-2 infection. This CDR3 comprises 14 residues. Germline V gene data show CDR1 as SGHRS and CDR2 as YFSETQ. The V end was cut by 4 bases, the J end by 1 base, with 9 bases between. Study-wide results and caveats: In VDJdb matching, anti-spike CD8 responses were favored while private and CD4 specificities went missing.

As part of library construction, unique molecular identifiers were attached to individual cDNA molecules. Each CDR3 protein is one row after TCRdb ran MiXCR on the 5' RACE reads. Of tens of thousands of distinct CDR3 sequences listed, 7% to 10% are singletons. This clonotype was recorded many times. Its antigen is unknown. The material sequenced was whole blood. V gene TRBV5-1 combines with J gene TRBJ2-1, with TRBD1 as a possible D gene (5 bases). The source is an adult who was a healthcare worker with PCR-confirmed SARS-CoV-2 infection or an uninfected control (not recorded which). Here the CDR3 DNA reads TGCGCCAGCAGCCGAGACAGTTCCTACAATGAGCAGTTCTTC. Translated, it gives CASSRDSSYNEQFF.